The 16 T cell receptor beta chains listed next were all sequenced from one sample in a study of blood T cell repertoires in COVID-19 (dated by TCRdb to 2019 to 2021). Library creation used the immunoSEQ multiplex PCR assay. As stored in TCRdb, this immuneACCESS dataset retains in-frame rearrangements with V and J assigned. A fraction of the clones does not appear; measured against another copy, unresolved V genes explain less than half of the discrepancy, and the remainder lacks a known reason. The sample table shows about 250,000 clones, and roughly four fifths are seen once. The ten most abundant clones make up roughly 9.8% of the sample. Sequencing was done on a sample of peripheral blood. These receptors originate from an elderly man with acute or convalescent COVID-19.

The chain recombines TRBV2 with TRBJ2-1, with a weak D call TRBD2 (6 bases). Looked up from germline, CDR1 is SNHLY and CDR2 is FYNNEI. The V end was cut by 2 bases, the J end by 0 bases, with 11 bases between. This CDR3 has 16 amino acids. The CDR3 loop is CASSEPGVSSYNEQFF. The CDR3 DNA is TGTGCCAGCAGTGAACCGGGGGTCAGCTCCTACAATGAGCAGTTCTTC. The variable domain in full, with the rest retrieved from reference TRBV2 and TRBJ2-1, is EPEVTQTPSHQVTQMGQEVILRCVPISNHLYFYWYRQILGQKVEFLVSFYNNEISEKSEIFDDQFSVERPDGSNFTLKIRSTKLEDSAMYFCASSEPGVSSYNEQFFGPGTRLTVL.

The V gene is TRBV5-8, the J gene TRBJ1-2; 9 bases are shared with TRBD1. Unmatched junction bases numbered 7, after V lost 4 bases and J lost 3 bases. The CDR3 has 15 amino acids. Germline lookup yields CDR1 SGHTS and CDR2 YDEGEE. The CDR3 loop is CASSPGTGLYYGYTF. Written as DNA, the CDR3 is TGTGCCAGCAGCCCCGGGACAGGGCTATACTATGGCTACACCTTC.

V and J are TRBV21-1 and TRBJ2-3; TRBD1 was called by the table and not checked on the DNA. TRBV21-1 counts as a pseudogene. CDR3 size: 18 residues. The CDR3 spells CASSKTPSYQGATDTQYF. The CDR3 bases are TGTGCCAGCAGCAAAACCCCGAGTTACCAGGGGGCCACAGATACGCAGTATTTT.

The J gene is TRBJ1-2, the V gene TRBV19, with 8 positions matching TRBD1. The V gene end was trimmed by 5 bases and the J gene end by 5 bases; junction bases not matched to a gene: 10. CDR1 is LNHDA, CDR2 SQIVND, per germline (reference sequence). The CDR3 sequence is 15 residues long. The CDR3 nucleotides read TGTGCCAGTAGTCCCCGGGGAGGGACAGGATATGGCTACACCTTC. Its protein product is CASSPRGGTGYGYTF.

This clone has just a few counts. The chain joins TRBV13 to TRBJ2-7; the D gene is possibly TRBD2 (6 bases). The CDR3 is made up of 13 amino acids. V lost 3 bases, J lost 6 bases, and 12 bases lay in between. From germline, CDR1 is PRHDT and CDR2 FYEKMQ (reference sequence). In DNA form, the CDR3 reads TGTGCCAGCAGCTTCCGGGAGCCACTCGAGCAGTACTTC. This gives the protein CASSFREPLEQYF. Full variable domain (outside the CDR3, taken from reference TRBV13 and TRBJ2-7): AAGVIQSPRHLIKEKRETATLKCYPIPRHDTVYWYQQGPGQDPQFLISFYEKMQSDKGSIPDRFSAQQFSDYHSELNMSSLELGDSALYFCASSFREPLEQYFGPGTRLTVT.

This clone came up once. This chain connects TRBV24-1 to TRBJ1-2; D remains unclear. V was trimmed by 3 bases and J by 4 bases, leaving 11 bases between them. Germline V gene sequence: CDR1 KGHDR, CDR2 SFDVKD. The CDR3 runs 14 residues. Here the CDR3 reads CATSDTARGYGYTF. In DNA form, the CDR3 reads TGTGCCACCAGTGATACGGCCCGGGGCTATGGCTACACCTTC.

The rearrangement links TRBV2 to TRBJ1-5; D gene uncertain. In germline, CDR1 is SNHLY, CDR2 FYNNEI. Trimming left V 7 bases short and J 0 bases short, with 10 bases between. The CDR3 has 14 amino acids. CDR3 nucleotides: TGTGCCAGCAACACAGATTATAGCAATCAGCCCCAGCATTTT. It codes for CASNTDYSNQPQHF.

The CDR3 DNA follows: TGTGCCAGCAGCCAAGGAGGCGGGAGGGTAACCGAGCAGTACTTC. Translation gives CASSQGGGRVTEQYF. The rearrangement links TRBV14 to TRBJ2-7; 9 positions agree with TRBD2. The V segment lost 1 base and the J segment 6 bases; nucleotides outside the gene matches: 7. Germline V gene data show CDR1 as SGHDN and CDR2 as FVKESK. The CDR3 is 15 amino acids.

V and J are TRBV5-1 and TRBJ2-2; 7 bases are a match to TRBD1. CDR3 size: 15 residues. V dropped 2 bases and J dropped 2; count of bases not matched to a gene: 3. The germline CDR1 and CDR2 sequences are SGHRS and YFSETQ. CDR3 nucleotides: TGCGCCAGCAGCTTCGGACAGGCAAACACCGGGGAGCTGTTTTTT. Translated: CASSFGQANTGELFF.

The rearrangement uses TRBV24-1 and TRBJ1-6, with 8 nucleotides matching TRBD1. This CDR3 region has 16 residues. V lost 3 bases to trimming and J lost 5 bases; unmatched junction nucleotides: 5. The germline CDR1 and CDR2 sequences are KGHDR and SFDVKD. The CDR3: CATSDTDRGNNSPLHF. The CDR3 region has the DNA TGTGCCACCAGTGATACCGACAGGGGAAATAATTCACCCCTCCACTTT.

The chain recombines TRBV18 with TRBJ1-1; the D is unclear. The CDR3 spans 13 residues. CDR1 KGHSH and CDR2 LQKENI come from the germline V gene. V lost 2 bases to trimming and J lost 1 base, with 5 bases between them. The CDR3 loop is CASSPSQNTEAFF. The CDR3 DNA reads TGTGCCAGCTCACCAAGCCAGAACACTGAAGCTTTCTTT.

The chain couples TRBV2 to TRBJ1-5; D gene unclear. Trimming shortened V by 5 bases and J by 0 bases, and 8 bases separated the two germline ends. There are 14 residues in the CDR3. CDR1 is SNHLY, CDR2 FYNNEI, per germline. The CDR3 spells CASSRLYSNQPQHF. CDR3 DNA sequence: TGTGCCAGCAGTCGACTTTATAGCAATCAGCCCCAGCATTTT. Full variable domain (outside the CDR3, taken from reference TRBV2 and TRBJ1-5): EPEVTQTPSHQVTQMGQEVILRCVPISNHLYFYWYRQILGQKVEFLVSFYNNEISEKSEIFDDQFSVERPDGSNFTLKIRSTKLEDSAMYFCASSRLYSNQPQHFGDGTRLSIL.

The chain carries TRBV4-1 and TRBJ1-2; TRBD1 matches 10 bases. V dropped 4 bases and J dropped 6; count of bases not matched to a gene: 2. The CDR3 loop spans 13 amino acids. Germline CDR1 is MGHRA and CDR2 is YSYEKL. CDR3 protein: CASSPDRGNGYTF. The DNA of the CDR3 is TGCGCCAGCAGCCCGGACAGGGGGAATGGCTACACCTTC.

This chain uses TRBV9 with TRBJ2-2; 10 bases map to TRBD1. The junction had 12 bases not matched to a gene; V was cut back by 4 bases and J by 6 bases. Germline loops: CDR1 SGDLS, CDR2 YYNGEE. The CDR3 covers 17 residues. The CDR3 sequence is CASSSRRRDRGSGELFF. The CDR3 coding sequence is TGTGCCAGCAGCTCACGTCGCCGGGACAGGGGATCCGGGGAGCTGTTTTTT. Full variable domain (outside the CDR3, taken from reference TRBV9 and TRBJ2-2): DSGVTQTPKHLITATGQRVTLRCSPRSGDLSVYWYQQSLDQGLQFLIQYYNGEERAKGNILERFSAQQFPDLHSELNLSSLELGDSALYFCASSSRRRDRGSGELFFGEGSRLTVL.

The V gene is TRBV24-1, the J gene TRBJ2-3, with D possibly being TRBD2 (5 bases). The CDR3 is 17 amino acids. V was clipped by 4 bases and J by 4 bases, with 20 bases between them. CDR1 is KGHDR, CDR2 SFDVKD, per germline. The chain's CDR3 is CATSDHRLSGGADTQYF. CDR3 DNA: TGTGCCACCAGTGACCACCGACTGAGTGGAGGTGCAGATACGCAGTATTTT.

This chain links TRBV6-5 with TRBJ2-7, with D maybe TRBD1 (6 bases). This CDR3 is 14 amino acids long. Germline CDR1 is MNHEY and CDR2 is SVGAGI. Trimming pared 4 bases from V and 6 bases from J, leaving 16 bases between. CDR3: CASSSGTLGSEQYF. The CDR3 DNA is TGTGCCAGCAGTTCCGGGACATTGGGCTCCGAGCAGTACTTC.